A single sample is the source of the 16 T cell receptor beta chains below, sequenced in a study of T cells expressing NK-cell markers (dated by TCRdb to 2020 to 2022). Libraries came from 5' RACE. For sequencing, an Illumina HiSeq 2000 was employed. Once TCRdb had reprocessed the reads, it stored one entry per CDR3 protein sequence and supplied no DNA. For this sample, the table gives some 600,000 distinct CDR3 sequences. Under 4.5% of the sample comes from the top ten. Sample: blood T cells: a sorted CD56 or NKG2C T cell subset, CD4+ or CD8+ T cells, or bulk PBMC T cells (not recorded which). These receptors were taken from a man in his late teens or twenties in good health. Donor details come from another sample of the same person, matched by shared clones.

The chain recombines TRBV28 with TRBJ2-7; checking the TCRdb D call of TRBD2 is not possible without DNA. The CDR3 has 16 residues. CDR1 and CDR2 (germline): MDHEN, SYDVKM. The CDR3 is CASSRTFLSPVYEQYF.

This chain joins TRBV10-3 and TRBJ2-2; TCRdb outputs TRBD2, but without DNA this stays unchecked. Germline V gives CDR1 ENHRY, CDR2 SYGVKD. The CDR3 extends over 18 amino acids. Here the CDR3 reads CAISKHPAGGPNTGELFF.

The rearrangement uses TRBV11-1 and TRBJ2-1; TCRdb designates TRBD2, a call that cannot be tested without DNA. Germline CDR1 is SGHAT and CDR2 is FQDESV (reference sequence). The length of the CDR3 is 13 residues. CDR3 loop: CASSLGLAESRFF.

This chain uses TRBV6-1 with TRBJ2-1; TCRdb calls TRBD2, which cannot be checked without DNA. This CDR3 contains 15 residues. Germline V gene sequence: CDR1 MNHNS, CDR2 SASEGT. This CDR3 is CASSPAGSSYNEQFF.

V and J are TRBV28 and TRBJ2-5; TCRdb's D gene call, TRBD1, goes unchecked for lack of DNA. The CDR3 has 15 residues. Germline-derived CDR1 and CDR2 are MDHEN and SYDVKM. CDR3 amino acids: CASSLFRGGTETQYF.

The chain uses TRBV5-6 and TRBJ2-2; TCRdb calls TRBD2, which cannot be checked without DNA. This CDR3 region has 18 residues. Germline lookup yields CDR1 SGHDT and CDR2 YYEEEE. CDR3 residues: CASSLFGTSGRDTGELFF.

This sequence joins TRBV6-5 and TRBJ1-6; the TCRdb call, TRBD1, lacks DNA for checking. CDR1 MNHEY and CDR2 SVGAGI come from the germline V gene. This CDR3 spans 18 amino acids. CDR3 sequence reads: CASSSGTGGVSYNSPLHF.

V and J are TRBV6-5 and TRBJ2-7; the TCRdb D gene call, TRBD1, has no DNA to confirm it. Germline CDR1 MNHEY, CDR2 SVGAGI. The CDR3 loop spans 16 amino acids. The CDR3 reads CASSYSNPGHSYEQYF.

The chain recombines TRBV20-1 with TRBJ1-5. The germline V gene encodes CDR1 DFQATT and CDR2 SNEGSKA (reference sequence). The CDR3 contains 15 residues. The CDR3 sequence is CSARVVGGVEQPQHF.

The V and J genes are TRBV28 and TRBJ2-1; the D call of TRBD2 rests on TCRdb alone, since no DNA is present to check it. Germline CDR1 is MDHEN and CDR2 is SYDVKM. The CDR3 totals 13 residues. CDR3: CAGTEEGRNEQFF.

The rearrangement links TRBV15 to TRBJ1-1. CDR3 length: 15 residues. Germline V gene sequence: CDR1 LNHNV, CDR2 YYDKDF (reference sequence). The CDR3 is CATSRENVGNTEAFF.

This chain uses TRBV20-1 with TRBJ2-1. The CDR3 covers 14 residues. Looked up from germline, CDR1 is DFQATT and CDR2 is SNEGSKA (reference sequence). This CDR3 is CSARDQRRRNEQFF.

This chain uses TRBV7-6 with TRBJ2-3; TCRdb selects TRBD2, and the lack of DNA leaves this call unchecked. The CDR3 is 15 residues long. The germline V gene has CDR1 SGHVS and CDR2 FNYEAQ. The CDR3: CASSLAGGDTDTQYF.

The rearrangement uses TRBV5-1 and TRBJ2-5; TCRdb's D call of TRBD1 is untestable without DNA. The CDR3 length is 16 residues. In germline, CDR1 is SGHRS, CDR2 YFSETQ. CDR3 in amino acids: CASSTEGQGARETQYF.

The chain links TRBV10-3 to TRBJ2-5; the TCRdb D gene call, TRBD1, has no DNA to confirm it. The length of the CDR3 is 13 residues. Germline V gives CDR1 ENHRY, CDR2 SYGVKD. The CDR3 loop is CAISSGSKETQYF.

The chain uses TRBV5-1 and TRBJ2-5; TCRdb selects TRBD1, and the lack of DNA leaves this call unchecked. CDR1 SGHRS and CDR2 YFSETQ come from the germline V gene. CDR3 length: 16 amino acids. CDR3 sequence: CASSLEGTGGRETQYF.